One sample yielded the 32 T cell receptor beta chains listed below, sequenced in a study of post-analysis software for immune sequencing data. cDNA libraries of TCR beta carried unique molecular identifiers. TCRdb reanalysed the PCR reads using MiXCR and keeps one entry per CDR3 protein. The table records more than 500,000 distinct CDR3 sequences, around 31% of them present only once. Their specific antigens are unknown. Study observations and caveats: TRBV segments more frequent in patients than in controls numbered roughly five and included TRBV5-6, TRBV5-1 and TRBV20-1.

Sequencing input: blood. Receptors were obtained from a girl younger than 18 with multiple sclerosis.

The J gene is TRBJ2-7, the V gene TRBV20-1; D remains ambiguous. The CDR3 consists of 12 residues. Germline loops: CDR1 DFQATT, CDR2 SNEGSKA (reference sequence). The V end was cut by 3 bases, the J end by 4 bases, with 10 bases between. This CDR3 reads CSASIQIYEQYF. DNA for the CDR3: TGCAGTGCTAGTATCCAGATATACGAGCAGTACTTC.

The genes are TRBV27 and TRBJ2-1; D perhaps matches TRBD2 (5 bases). Per germline, CDR1 MNHEY and CDR2 SMNVEV (reference sequence). Trimming left V 2 bases short and J 6 bases short, with 11 bases between. The CDR3 extends over 14 amino acids. The CDR3 nucleotides are TGTGCCAGCAGTTTAGGTACGGGGTCCAATGAGCAGTTCTTC. It translates to CASSLGTGSNEQFF.

This clonotype has more than one count but fewer than ten. The chain carries TRBV25-1 and TRBJ1-1; TRBD1 matches at 9 bases. This CDR3 comprises 15 residues. Germline lookup yields CDR1 MGHDK and CDR2 SYGVNS. J was trimmed by 4 bases and V by 0 bases; bases with no gene match: 3. The CDR3 spells CASSEYGQGSTEAFF. CDR3 coding DNA: TGTGCCAGCAGTGAATACGGACAGGGGTCCACTGAAGCTTTCTTT.

The sample holds a few counts of this clonotype. The chain uses TRBV20-1 and TRBJ2-7, with a weak D call TRBD2 (6 bases). Germline V lookup: CDR1 DFQATT, CDR2 SNEGSKA (reference sequence). Trimming left V 1 base short and J 5 bases short, with 21 bases between. The CDR3 runs to 16 residues. DNA of the CDR3: TGCAGTGCTAGAGCATCCCGGGACTCGAGGGGAGACGAGCAGTACTTC. Protein product: CSARASRDSRGDEQYF.

This clonotype was seen a handful of times. V and J are TRBV29-1 and TRBJ2-5; TRBD2 matches at 7 bases. Germline V gene sequence: CDR1 SQVTM, CDR2 ANQGSEA. The CDR3 sequence is 15 residues long. J gave up 1 base and V 1 base, and 6 bases lay outside the gene matches. The CDR3: CSVEGGEGFQETQYF. The CDR3 DNA follows: TGCAGCGTTGAAGGTGGGGAGGGGTTCCAAGAGACCCAGTACTTC.

The rearrangement links TRBV29-1 to TRBJ1-1; D possibly corresponds to TRBD1 (6 bases). This CDR3 has 15 amino acids. Germline CDR1 and CDR2: SQVTM and ANQGSEA. The V gene lost 6 bases and the J gene lost 2 bases, with 19 bases spanning the gap. DNA for the CDR3: TGCAGCGTCCCCACTGGGGGGGCGAGTAACACTGAAGCTTTCTTT. It encodes CSVPTGGASNTEAFF.

The J gene is TRBJ2-4, the V gene TRBV6-5; 8 nucleotides line up with TRBD2. CDR1 and CDR2 (germline): MNHEY, SVGAGI. V lost 2 bases and J lost 1; bases outside the gene matches: 4. This CDR3 spans 16 amino acids. The CDR3 bases are TGTGCCAGCAGTTACGAACAGCGGGGGGCCAAAAACATTCAGTACTTC. Its protein product is CASSYEQRGAKNIQYF.

This clonotype was seen a handful of times. The chain combines TRBV7-8 with TRBJ1-4; no clear D gene. The CDR3 runs 14 residues. Trimming removed 5 bases at V and 9 bases at J, with 16 bases between. Germline loops: CDR1 SGHVS, CDR2 FQNEAQ. The CDR3 nucleotides read TGTGCCAGCAGCCCCCTAATGGGGTCGAAAAAACTGTTTTTT. Its translation is CASSPLMGSKKLFF.

This clonotype has just a few counts. Mismatch with germline at one junction end may stem from a read error. Written as DNA, the CDR3 is TGTGTCAGCAGCCTAGGGGGGGAGCAGTACTTC. As protein: CVSSLGGEQYF. This chain links TRBV11-2 with TRBJ2-5, with a possible D match to TRBD2 (7 bases). Per germline, CDR1 SGHAT and CDR2 FQNNGV. The CDR3 spans 11 residues.

This sequence joins TRBV13 and TRBJ1-2; 7 nucleotides align to TRBD1. The CDR3 has 15 amino acids. Germline CDR1 reads PRHDT; CDR2 reads FYEKMQ (reference sequence). Germline trimming cut 5 bases from V and 2 bases from J; bases unmatched to any gene: 8. The CDR3 sequence: CASSADRVANYGYTF. CDR3 sequence (DNA): TGTGCCAGCAGCGCCGACAGGGTAGCGAACTATGGCTACACCTTC.

The sample holds a few counts of this clonotype. The chain has TRBV2 and TRBJ2-3, with 9 bases that match TRBD2. V lost 4 bases to trimming and J lost 2 bases; unmatched junction nucleotides: 4. The CDR3 loop spans 15 amino acids. Per germline, CDR1 SNHLY and CDR2 FYNNEI. Here the CDR3 reads CASSVASGVTDTQYF. The CDR3 DNA reads as TGTGCCAGCAGTGTGGCTAGCGGGGTCACAGATACGCAGTATTTT.

With respect to this clonotype: One end of the junction does not line up with germline, which may come from a read error. The V and J genes are TRBV7-8 and TRBJ2-4; D call uncertain. CDR1 and CDR2 from the germline V gene are SGHVS and FQNEAQ. CDR3 length: 18 residues. CDR3 sequence: CASTLYIPDEWAKNIQYF. DNA of the CDR3: TGTGCCAGCACCTTATATATCCCGGACGAGTGGGCCAAAAACATTCAGTACTTC.

The gene calls are TRBV7-9 and TRBJ2-7; unclear D gene. Trimming cost V 1 base and J 0 bases, with 4 bases left between them. Germline V gene data show CDR1 as SEHNR and CDR2 as FQNEAQ (reference sequence). This CDR3 has 13 residues. The DNA for the CDR3 is TGTGCCAGCAGCTTAGAAGTCTCCTACGAGCAGTACTTC. It encodes CASSLEVSYEQYF.

Here the CDR3 DNA reads TGCGCCAGCAGCTTGGCCAGCCTGGTAGGCAATGAGCAGTTCTTC. Encoded protein: CASSLASLVGNEQFF. The rearrangement links TRBV5-1 to TRBJ2-1, with unresolved D. The germline CDR1 and CDR2 sequences are SGHRS and YFSETQ. V lost 0 bases, J lost 6 bases, and 13 bases lay in between. This CDR3 region has 15 residues.

The chain uses TRBV10-3 and TRBJ2-3; D perhaps matches TRBD2 (6 bases). This CDR3 is 11 amino acids long. V was cut by 6 bases and J by 6 bases, with 7 bases left in between. Germline V CDR1 and CDR2: ENHRY, SYGVKD. The CDR3 region has the DNA TGTGCCATCAGGGAGGGCGATACGCAGTATTTT. Protein product: CAIREGDTQYF.

This clonotype was observed once. V and J are TRBV5-5 and TRBJ2-1, with a tentative D call TRBD2 (7 bases). Germline V gives CDR1 SGHKS, CDR2 YYEKEE (reference sequence). CDR3 length equals 15 residues. Trimming shortened V by 0 bases and J by 7 bases, and 14 bases separated the two germline ends. CDR3: CASSLGGGAPNEQFF. CDR3 in DNA: TGTGCCAGCAGCTTGGGGGGGGGGGCACCTAATGAGCAGTTCTTC.

In this sample, this clonotype turned up a few times. V is TRBV29-1 and J is TRBJ2-3, with D maybe TRBD2 (6 bases). Germline CDR1 is SQVTM and CDR2 is ANQGSEA. The V gene lost 4 bases and the J gene lost 2 bases, with 10 bases spanning the gap. CDR3 length: 13 residues. CDR3 bases: TGCAGCGTTGCGGGGGTTATCACAGATACGCAGTATTTT. This translates into CSVAGVITDTQYF.

The chain joins TRBV20-1 to TRBJ1-5; possible D gene TRBD1, 6 bases. This CDR3 has 13 residues. V dropped 6 bases and J dropped 3 bases, with 12 bases sitting between them. Per germline, CDR1 DFQATT and CDR2 SNEGSKA (reference sequence). The CDR3 coding sequence is TGCAGTGCCAGTGCAGGGGTCAATCAGCCCCAGCATTTT. Translating gives CSASAGVNQPQHF.

This clonotype has more than one count but fewer than ten. V and J are TRBV20-1 and TRBJ1-2; the D is unclear. Germline V gene data show CDR1 as DFQATT and CDR2 as SNEGSKA (reference sequence). This CDR3 has 12 amino acids. Trimming removed 5 bases at V and 1 base at J, with 8 bases between. The CDR3 is CSAATGNYGYTF. For the CDR3, the DNA is TGCAGTGCTGCGACTGGTAACTATGGCTACACCTTC.

The rearrangement uses TRBV20-1 and TRBJ2-1, with unresolved D. V gave up 2 bases and J gave up 9 bases, with 8 bases separating them. Germline V lookup: CDR1 DFQATT, CDR2 SNEGSKA (reference sequence). The CDR3 spans 11 residues. In DNA form, the CDR3 reads TGCAGTGCTAGAAGGACGACTGAGCAGTTCTTC. Its translation is CSARRTTEQFF.

V gene TRBV3-1 combines with J gene TRBJ1-5, with D hard to call. The CDR3 runs 13 residues. Trimming removed 1 base at V and 5 bases at J, with 6 bases between. Germline loops: CDR1 LGHDT, CDR2 YNNKEL (reference sequence). DNA for the CDR3: TGTGCCAGCAGCCAAGCGAGGGATCAGCCCCAGCATTTT. As protein: CASSQARDQPQHF.

This clonotype was picked up a small number of times. The chain carries TRBV20-1 and TRBJ1-2; perhaps TRBD1 as D (5 bases). The CDR3 consists of 17 residues. V lost 0 bases and J 3 bases, leaving 20 bases between the germline ends. CDR1 DFQATT and CDR2 SNEGSKA come from the germline V gene (reference sequence). This CDR3 reads CSARDLGRGYGDYGYTF. The CDR3 nucleotides read TGCAGTGCTAGAGATCTGGGTCGGGGGTACGGGGACTATGGCTACACCTTC.

The V and J genes are TRBV3-1 and TRBJ2-2; D not resolved. The CDR3 covers 12 residues. CDR1 is LGHDT, CDR2 YNNKEL, per germline (reference sequence). The V end was cut by 7 bases, the J end by 3 bases, with 6 bases between. CDR3 protein: CASNLDTGELFF. The CDR3 DNA reads TGTGCCAGCAACCTCGACACCGGGGAGCTGTTTTTT.

In its sample, this clonotype was seen a few times. V gene TRBV5-1 combines with J gene TRBJ1-2; 7 bases are a match to TRBD1. Looked up from germline, CDR1 is SGHRS and CDR2 is YFSETQ. The junction had 5 bases not matched to a gene; V was cut back by 4 bases and J by 8 bases. The CDR3 has 12 residues. The CDR3 nucleotides are TGCGCCAGCAGCCCCGACAGGGAGGGCTACACCTTC. Translating it yields CASSPDREGYTF. Full variable domain (rest looked up from reference TRBV5-1 and TRBJ1-2): KAGVTQTPRYLIKTRGQQVTLSCSPISGHRSVSWYQQTPGQGLQFLFEYFSETQRNKGNFPGRFSGRQFSNSRSEMNVSTLELGDSALYLCASSPDREGYTFGSGTRLTVV.

The V gene is TRBV5-1, the J gene TRBJ2-2; no clear D. The V end was cut by 2 bases, the J end by 4 bases, with 15 bases between. CDR3 length: 16 residues. CDR1 SGHRS and CDR2 YFSETQ come from the germline V gene. The CDR3 nucleotides are TGCGCCAGCAGCTTAGGGCGGCCCGACGGCACCGGGGAGCTGTTTTTT. Its protein product is CASSLGRPDGTGELFF.

The J gene is TRBJ1-2, the V gene TRBV9; D call uncertain. The ends were cut back, 3 bases at V and 4 bases at J, with 16 bases in the middle. In germline, CDR1 is SGDLS, CDR2 YYNGEE. This CDR3 has 15 residues. The DNA for the CDR3 is TGTGCCAGCAGCGATCGATGGAACGAGGGCTATGGCTACACCTTC. Translation: CASSDRWNEGYGYTF.

The chain recombines TRBV12-3 or TRBV12-4 with TRBJ2-1; a weak D match, TRBD1 (6 bases). Trimming pared 6 bases from V and 6 bases from J, leaving 15 bases between. The CDR3 sequence is 14 residues long. CDR3 in amino acids: CASSIRTVPNEQFF. DNA of the CDR3: TGTGCCAGCAGCATAAGGACAGTCCCCAATGAGCAGTTCTTC.

The chain couples TRBV9 to TRBJ2-7, with 10 nucleotides matching TRBD2. V shed 0 bases, J shed 0 bases, and the junction held 9 bases outside the gene matches. This CDR3 spans 18 amino acids. Germline assignment: CDR1 SGDLS and CDR2 YYNGEE. The CDR3 DNA sequence: TGTGCCAGCAGCGTAGGGTTACATCTAGCGGGGGACTCCTACGAGCAGTACTTC. As protein: CASSVGLHLAGDSYEQYF.

This clonotype was observed a few times. This chain uses TRBV12-3 or TRBV12-4 with TRBJ2-7, with 7 bases aligning to TRBD2. The V and J ends lost 5 bases and 3 bases, in that order; junction bases with no gene match: 7. The CDR3 runs 14 residues. The CDR3 region has the DNA TGTGCCAGCAGTCTTAGCGGGTCCCTCTACGAGCAGTACTTC. Translated: CASSLSGSLYEQYF.

As to this clonotype: Since a much larger clone is just one base distant, this may be a read error. The J gene is TRBJ2-7, the V gene TRBV4-2; TRBD2 agrees at 14 bases. The closer fit of TRBJ2-5 to the DNA end suggests the J call may be wrong. The CDR3 length is 17 residues. Germline-derived CDR1 and CDR2 are LGHNA and YNFKEQ. The chain's CDR3 is CASSQSGLAGAKETQYF. The DNA of the CDR3 is TGTGCCAGCAGCCAGTCGGGACTAGCGGGGGCTAAAGAGACCCAGTACTTC.

This clonotype was seen a handful of times. The chain uses TRBV20-1 and TRBJ2-1; tentatively, D is TRBD1 (6 bases). This CDR3 is built from 14 residues. Germline V gene lookup returns CDR1 DFQATT and CDR2 SNEGSKA (reference sequence). Trimming removed 6 bases from V and 0 bases from J, with 12 bases in between. This CDR3 is CSAVGGTSYNEQFF. The CDR3 DNA is TGCAGTGCAGTAGGGGGAACCTCCTACAATGAGCAGTTCTTC.

The chain is built from TRBV2 and TRBJ1-4, with no clear D. The CDR3 consists of 15 residues. Germline CDR1 and CDR2: SNHLY and FYNNEI. Trimming pared 5 bases from V and 2 bases from J, leaving 12 bases between. In DNA, the CDR3 is TGTGCCAGCAGTCAAAGACCCGGGACTAATGAAAAACTGTTTTTT. This codes for CASSQRPGTNEKLFF.